One and the same sample provided the 7 T cell receptor beta chains below, sequenced in a study of T cells in tumors after PD-1 blockade. Data came from immunoSEQ multiplex PCR; TCRdb stores just in-frame clones and leaves some out. The sample has around 49,000 clones; 81% are singletons. The sample was PBMCs, taken before anti-PD-1 treatment. These receptors were collected from a human donor with basal cell carcinoma.

J is TRBJ1-2 and V is TRBV7-2; TRBD1 matches 7 bases. Trimming at V came to 1 base and at J to 1 base, leaving 3 bases not matched to a gene. This CDR3 is 15 amino acids long. Per germline, CDR1 SGHTA and CDR2 FQGNSA. CDR3 protein: CASSLGTGFNYGYTF. CDR3 DNA sequence: TGTGCCAGCAGCTTAGGGACAGGATTTAACTATGGCTACACCTTC. Supplemented by reference TRBV7-2 and TRBJ1-2, the full variable domain reads GAGVSQSPSNKVTEKGKDVELRCDPISGHTALYWYRQSLGQGLEFLIYFQGNSAPDKSGLPSDRFSAERTGGSVSTLTIQRTQQEDSAVYLCASSLGTGFNYGYTFGSGTRLTVV.

The chain is built from TRBV3-1 (or the pseudogene TRBV3-2) and TRBJ2-6, with a possible D match to TRBD2 (6 bases). The CDR3 loop spans 13 amino acids. CDR1 is LGHDT and CDR2 is YNNKEL in the germline V gene (reference sequence). The V end was cut by 8 bases, the J end by 3 bases, with 8 bases between. The CDR3 is CASGGGGANVLTF. For the CDR3, the DNA is TGTGCCAGCGGGGGAGGTGGGGCCAACGTCCTGACTTTC.

This chain joins TRBV20-1 and TRBJ1-1; D gene uncertain. V lost 1 base to trimming and J lost 3 bases, with 3 bases between them. The germline V gene has CDR1 DFQATT and CDR2 SNEGSKA (reference sequence). This CDR3 comprises 11 residues. This CDR3 reads CSARGYTEAFF. CDR3 bases: TGCAGTGCTAGAGGATACACTGAAGCTTTCTTT.

This chain joins TRBV4-1 and TRBJ2-7, with D possibly being TRBD1 (5 bases). Trimming took off 1 base at V and 6 bases at J, with 19 bases between the two ends. Germline V gene lookup returns CDR1 MGHRA and CDR2 YSYEKL. The CDR3 is 16 residues long. The CDR3, as DNA: TGCGCCAGCAGCCAAGTCGATATGGGGCTGCCCCGCGAGCAGTACTTC. Translated, it gives CASSQVDMGLPREQYF.

This chain uses TRBV7-8 with TRBJ1-5, with a possible D match to TRBD1 (5 bases). Trimming took 1 base from V and 0 from J, leaving 13 bases between them. The CDR3 runs to 17 residues. The germline gives CDR1 SGHVS, CDR2 FQNEAQ. The CDR3 spells CASSLESGTHSNQPQHF. Written as DNA, the CDR3 is TGTGCCAGCAGCTTAGAGTCCGGGACTCATAGCAATCAGCCCCAGCATTTT.

V is TRBV9 and J is TRBJ2-1, with TRBD2 matching 9 bases. The V gene's germline CDR1 is SGDLS and CDR2 YYNGEE. The V gene end was trimmed by 0 bases and the J gene end by 4 bases; junction bases not matched to a gene: 5. The CDR3 runs 16 residues. The CDR3 coding sequence is TGTGCCAGCAGCGTAGCTCGCGGGGGGGGATACAATGAGCAGTTCTTC. Protein sequence: CASSVARGGGYNEQFF.

CDR3 bases: TGTGCCAGCAGTTACTCGCCAGTGAATCAGCCCCAGCATTTT. Translated, it gives CASSYSPVNQPQHF. J is TRBJ1-5 and V is TRBV6-6; no clear D gene. V was trimmed by 0 bases and J by 4 bases, leaving 7 bases between them. Germline V CDR1 and CDR2: MNHNY, SVGAGI (reference sequence). The CDR3 sequence is 14 residues long.